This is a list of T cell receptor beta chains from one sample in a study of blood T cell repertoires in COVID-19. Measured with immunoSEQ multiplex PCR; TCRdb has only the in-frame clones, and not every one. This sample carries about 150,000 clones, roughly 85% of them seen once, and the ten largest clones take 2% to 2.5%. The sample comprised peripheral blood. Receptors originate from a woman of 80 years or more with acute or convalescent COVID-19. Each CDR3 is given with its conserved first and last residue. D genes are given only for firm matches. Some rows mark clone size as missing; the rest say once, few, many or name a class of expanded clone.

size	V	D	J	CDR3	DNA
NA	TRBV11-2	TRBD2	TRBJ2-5	CASSLGRGVGSETQYF	TGTGCCAGCAGCTTGGGGAGGGGAGTGGGTTCAGAGACCCAGTACTTC
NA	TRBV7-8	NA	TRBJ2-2	CASSPLGTPYRELFF	TGTGCCAGCAGCCCCCTTGGGACACCATACCGGGAGCTGTTTTTT
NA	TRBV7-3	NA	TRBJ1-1	CASSPRGGARDTEAFF	TGTGCCAGCAGCCCCCGTGGGGGGGCCCGTGACACTGAAGCTTTCTTT
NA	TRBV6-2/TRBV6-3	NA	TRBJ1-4	CASSYSTPYEKLFF	TGTGCCAGCAGTTACTCGACACCTTACGAAAAACTGTTTTTT
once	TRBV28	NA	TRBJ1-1	CASSLGGPRGVAFF	TGTGCCAGCAGTTTAGGAGGCCCACGGGGTGTAGCTTTCTTT
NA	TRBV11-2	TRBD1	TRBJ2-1	CASARDRGPHEQFF	TGTGCCAGCGCTCGGGACAGGGGGCCCCATGAGCAGTTCTTC
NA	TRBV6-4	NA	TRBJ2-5	CATGTGRLAGPQETQYF	TGTGCCACAGGGACAGGGAGGCTAGCGGGGCCCCAAGAGACCCAGTACTTC
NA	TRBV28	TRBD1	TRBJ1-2	CATQTGPGYTF	TGTGCCACCCAGACAGGGCCTGGCTACACCTTC
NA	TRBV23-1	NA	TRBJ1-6	CASSQSKEGPYNSPLHF	TGCGCCAGCAGTCAATCTAAGGAGGGGCCCTATAATTCACCCCTCCACTTT
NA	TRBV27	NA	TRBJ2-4	CASSITDLLAKNIQYF	TGTGCCAGCAGTATAACAGATCTACTAGCCAAAAACATTCAGTACTTC
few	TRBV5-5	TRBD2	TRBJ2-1	CASSLRLAGGNSVDEQFF	TGTGCCAGCAGCTTGAGACTAGCGGGAGGGAATTCTGTAGATGAGCAGTTCTTC
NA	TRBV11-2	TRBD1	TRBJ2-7	CASSSGTGTYEQYF	TGTGCCAGCAGCTCCGGGACAGGGACCTACGAGCAGTACTTC
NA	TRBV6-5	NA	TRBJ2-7	CASSTVSYEQYF	TGTGCCAGCAGCACAGTCTCCTACGAGCAGTACTTC
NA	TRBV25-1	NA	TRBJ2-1	CASSAGIAGRDEQFF	TGTGCCAGCAGTGCGGGTATTGCCGGGCGGGATGAGCAGTTCTTC